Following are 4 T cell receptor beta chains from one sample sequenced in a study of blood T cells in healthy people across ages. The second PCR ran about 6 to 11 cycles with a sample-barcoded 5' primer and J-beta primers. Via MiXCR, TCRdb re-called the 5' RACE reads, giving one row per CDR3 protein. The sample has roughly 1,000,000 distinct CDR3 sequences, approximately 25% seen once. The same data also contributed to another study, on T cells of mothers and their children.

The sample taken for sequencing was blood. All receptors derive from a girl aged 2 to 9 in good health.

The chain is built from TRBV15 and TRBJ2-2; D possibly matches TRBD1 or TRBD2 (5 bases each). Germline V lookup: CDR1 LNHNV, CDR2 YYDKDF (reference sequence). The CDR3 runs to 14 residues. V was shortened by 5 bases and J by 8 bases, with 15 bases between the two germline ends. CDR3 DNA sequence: TGTGCCACCAGCGAAAGTAGGGGAGTGGGGGAGCTGTTTTTT. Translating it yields CATSESRGVGELFF.

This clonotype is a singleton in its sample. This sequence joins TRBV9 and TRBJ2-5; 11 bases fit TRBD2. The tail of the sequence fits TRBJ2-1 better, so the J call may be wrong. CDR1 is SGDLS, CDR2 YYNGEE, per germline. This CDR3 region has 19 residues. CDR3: CASSVELASGRIGYNEQFF. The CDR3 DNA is TGTGCCAGCAGCGTAGAATTAGCTAGCGGGAGGATCGGGTACAATGAGCAGTTCTTC.

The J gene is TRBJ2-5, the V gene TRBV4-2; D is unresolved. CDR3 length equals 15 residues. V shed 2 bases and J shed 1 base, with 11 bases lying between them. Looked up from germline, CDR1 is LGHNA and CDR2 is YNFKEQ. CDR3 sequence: CASSQYFGRQETQYF. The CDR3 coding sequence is TGTGCCAGCAGCCAATATTTCGGGCGCCAAGAGACCCAGTACTTC.

The DNA for the CDR3 is TGTGCCGGGTATTACAGGTTTAACTATGGCTACACCTTC. Its protein product is CAGYYRFNYGYTF. This rearrangement joins TRBV12-3 or TRBV12-4 to TRBJ1-2; possibly TRBD1 for D (5 bases). The length of the CDR3 is 13 residues. The V end lost 11 bases, the J end lost 1 base, and 14 bases lay between the germline ends.